A single sample is the source of the 19 T cell receptor beta chains below, sequenced in a study of identical twins. TCRdb recomputed calls from the 5' RACE reads with MiXCR, one row per CDR3 protein. The sample yields hundreds of thousands of distinct CDR3 sequences, about 7% seen once. These data also formed part of another study, on yellow fever vaccine responses in identical twins.

Sequencing input: memory (CD45RO+) T cells sorted from blood. The source is a woman younger than 30 in good health.

The chain has TRBV20-1 and TRBJ1-1, with D hard to call. V was trimmed by 2 bases and J by 4 bases, leaving 14 bases between them. The CDR3 consists of 14 residues. CDR1 and CDR2 (germline): DFQATT, SNEGSKA (reference sequence). CDR3 amino acids: CSARLQRIVTEAFF. CDR3 in DNA: TGCAGTGCTAGACTCCAGCGGATTGTCACTGAAGCTTTCTTT.

CDR3 DNA sequence: TGTGCCAGCAGCGCATGGCCGGACACCTACGAGCAGTACTTC. Translating gives CASSAWPDTYEQYF. This chain links TRBV9 with TRBJ2-7; D is possibly TRBD1 (5 bases). The CDR3 has 14 amino acids. V was shortened by 3 bases and J by 2 bases, with 12 bases between the two germline ends. CDR1 and CDR2 from the germline V gene are SGDLS and YYNGEE.

V gene TRBV14 combines with J gene TRBJ2-7; D call uncertain. The germline gives CDR1 SGHDN, CDR2 FVKESK. V gave up 4 bases and J gave up 6 bases, with 13 bases separating them. CDR3 length equals 13 residues. CDR3: CASSPRAWGEQYF. Written as DNA, the CDR3 is TGTGCCAGCAGCCCTAGGGCCTGGGGCGAGCAGTACTTC.

This clonotype has a count of ten or more. The rearrangement uses TRBV7-7 and TRBJ2-3; maybe TRBD1 (6 bases). The CDR3 is made up of 13 amino acids. Germline CDR1 and CDR2: SSHAT and FNYEAQ (reference sequence). Trimming removed 4 bases from V and 6 bases from J, with 11 bases in between. The CDR3 DNA reads TGTGCCAGCAGCTATACAGGGCAGGATACGCAGTATTTT. Its translation: CASSYTGQDTQYF.

The chain has TRBV7-2 and TRBJ2-3, with TRBD2 matching over 8 bases. This CDR3 has 18 amino acids. The V and J ends lost 3 bases and 2 bases, in that order; junction bases with no gene match: 13. Per the germline V gene, CDR1 is SGHTA and CDR2 is FQGNSA. The CDR3 DNA follows: TGTGCCAGCAGCTTGGCGTACTACGGGGGGGCCCCCACAGATACGCAGTATTTT. It codes for CASSLAYYGGAPTDTQYF.

At least ten counts were recorded for this clonotype. The gene calls are TRBV12-3 or TRBV12-4 and TRBJ2-5; tentative D call: TRBD1 (6 bases). This CDR3 has 16 residues. V lost 4 bases and J 5 bases, leaving 20 bases between the germline ends. CDR3 amino acids: CASSSARTANWETQYF. The CDR3 bases are TGTGCCAGCAGTTCCGCCCGGACAGCCAACTGGGAGACCCAGTACTTC.

This clonotype has ten or more counts. The chain carries TRBV7-9 and TRBJ1-5, with D unclear. The germline CDR1 and CDR2 sequences are SEHNR and FQNEAQ (reference sequence). The CDR3 covers 12 residues. The V gene lost 4 bases and the J gene lost 5 bases, with 6 bases spanning the gap. The CDR3 bases are TGTGCCAGCAGCTACTATTATCAGCCCCAGCATTTT. It encodes CASSYYYQPQHF.

This clonotype was seen many times. The rearrangement joins TRBV6-2 or TRBV6-3 to TRBJ2-1; 7 bases agree with TRBD2. V trimming: 4 bases; J trimming: 4 bases; junction bases outside the gene matches: 19. Germline-derived CDR1 and CDR2 are MNHEY and SVGEGT. This CDR3 contains 19 residues. CDR3: CASSWPFTSGGRAYNEQFF. CDR3 in DNA: TGTGCCAGCAGTTGGCCCTTCACGAGTGGAGGGAGGGCTTACAATGAGCAGTTCTTC.

This chain links TRBV20-1 with TRBJ1-3, with no clear D. V gave up 4 bases and J gave up 0 bases, with 7 bases separating them. This CDR3 is 13 amino acids long. CDR1 DFQATT and CDR2 SNEGSKA come from the germline V gene (reference sequence). CDR3 amino acids: CSAKQYSGNTIYF. CDR3 sequence (DNA): TGCAGTGCTAAACAGTACTCTGGAAACACCATATATTTT.

This clonotype was counted many times. The chain uses TRBV5-1 and TRBJ2-3, with 8 bases identical to TRBD1. The CDR3 consists of 14 residues. The V gene's germline CDR1 is SGHRS and CDR2 YFSETQ. The trim removed 4 bases at V and 4 bases at J, leaving 5 bases unmatched. The CDR3 bases are TGCGCCAGCAGCATGACAGGGGACCCAGATACGCAGTATTTT. Residues: CASSMTGDPDTQYF. Looking up the rest from reference TRBV5-1 and TRBJ2-3 gives the full variable domain: KAGVTQTPRYLIKTRGQQVTLSCSPISGHRSVSWYQQTPGQGLQFLFEYFSETQRNKGNFPGRFSGRQFSNSRSEMNVSTLELGDSALYLCASSMTGDPDTQYFGPGTRLTVL.

This clonotype has a single count. A much larger clone differs by one base, so this may be a read error. The chain carries TRBV24-1 and TRBJ2-3; tentatively, D is TRBD1 or TRBD2 (6 bases each). Germline CDR1 reads KGHDR; CDR2 reads SFDVKD. CDR3 length: 16 amino acids. The V end was cut by 10 bases, the J end by 3 bases, with 22 bases between. The CDR3 loop is CATGSRKGGKTDTQYF. The CDR3 bases are TGTGCCACTGGATCCCGAAAGGGGGGTAAGACAGATACGCAGTATTTT.

The table lists this clonotype with a few counts. The chain is built from TRBV18 and TRBJ2-1; possibly TRBD1 or TRBD2 for D (5 bases each). This CDR3 region has 17 residues. Per the germline V gene, CDR1 is KGHSH and CDR2 is LQKENI. Trimming took 0 bases from V and 6 from J, leaving 18 bases between them. This CDR3 reads CASSPPVWDAPFNEQFF. In DNA, the CDR3 is TGTGCCAGCTCACCACCGGTGTGGGACGCTCCTTTCAATGAGCAGTTCTTC. Full variable domain (outside the CDR3, taken from reference TRBV18 and TRBJ2-1): NAGVMQNPRHLVRRRGQEARLRCSPMKGHSHVYWYRQLPEEGLKFMVYLQKENIIDESGMPKERFSAEFPKEGPSILRIQQVVRGDSAAYFCASSPPVWDAPFNEQFFGPGTRLTVL.

This clonotype was seen many times. This rearrangement joins TRBV28 to TRBJ1-5; TRBD1 aligns across 9 bases. The CDR3 has 15 amino acids. The V gene's germline CDR1 is MDHEN and CDR2 SYDVKM. Trimming took 7 bases from V and 5 from J; bases not matched to a gene: 9. CDR3 nucleotides: TGTGCCAGCAAGACAGGACAGGGGCTTGATCAGCCCCAGCATTTT. Its protein product is CASKTGQGLDQPQHF.

This clonotype was detected only a few times. The chain uses TRBV7-9 and TRBJ2-7, with 8 bases identical to TRBD2. The CDR3 is made up of 16 amino acids. In germline, CDR1 is SEHNR, CDR2 FQNEAQ (reference sequence). The V segment lost 1 base and the J segment 2 bases; nucleotides outside the gene matches: 7. The CDR3 spells CASSLVAGGTTYEQYF. The CDR3 DNA reads as TGTGCCAGCAGCTTAGTGGCGGGAGGTACGACCTACGAGCAGTACTTC.

The V and J genes are TRBV7-9 and TRBJ2-7; D is possibly TRBD2 (5 bases). Germline V CDR1 and CDR2: SEHNR, FQNEAQ (reference sequence). V was cut by 2 bases and J by 6 bases, with 11 bases left in between. CDR3 length: 13 amino acids. The CDR3 here is CASSLTSSTEQYV. In DNA form, the CDR3 reads TGTGCCAGCAGCTTAACTAGTTCGACCGAGCAGTACGTC.

In this sample, this clonotype turned up a few times. The V gene is TRBV27, the J gene TRBJ2-1; D is uncertain. Trimming cost V 5 bases and J 7 bases, with 9 bases left between them. CDR1 and CDR2 (germline): MNHEY, SMNVEV (reference sequence). The CDR3 length is 12 residues. This CDR3 reads CASSVGLNEQFF. As DNA, the CDR3 is TGTGCCAGCAGTGTCGGTTTAAATGAGCAGTTCTTC.

This clonotype was seen ten or more times. The V call is TRBV20-1, the J call TRBJ2-7; 9 bases fit TRBD2. Trimming at V came to 0 bases and at J to 0 bases, leaving 24 bases not matched to a gene. This CDR3 is built from 22 residues. The germline V gene has CDR1 DFQATT and CDR2 SNEGSKA (reference sequence). CDR3 region: CSARDRPTARAGGRRVSYEQYF. CDR3 coding DNA: TGCAGTGCTAGAGATCGCCCCACGGCTCGAGCGGGAGGAAGGAGGGTCTCCTACGAGCAGTACTTC.

This clonotype was counted many times. This chain links TRBV5-1 with TRBJ2-7, with D tentatively TRBD2 (6 bases). Per the germline V gene, CDR1 is SGHRS and CDR2 is YFSETQ. V lost 5 bases to trimming and J lost 3 bases, with 15 bases between them. The CDR3 loop spans 14 amino acids. The CDR3 region has the DNA TGCGCCAGCAGGCTTGGGCTAGCGAGCTACGAGCAGTACTTC. Amino acids: CASRLGLASYEQYF. Full variable domain (remainder filled in from reference TRBV5-1 and TRBJ2-7): KAGVTQTPRYLIKTRGQQVTLSCSPISGHRSVSWYQQTPGQGLQFLFEYFSETQRNKGNFPGRFSGRQFSNSRSEMNVSTLELGDSALYLCASRLGLASYEQYFGPGTRLTVT.

The chain uses TRBV6-4 and TRBJ2-1; 9 bases fit TRBD1. Germline CDR1 is MRHNA and CDR2 is SNTAGT. The CDR3 extends over 14 amino acids. Trimming cost V 4 bases and J 8 bases; bases outside gene matches: 6. The CDR3 protein is CASSATTGGDEQFF. Written as DNA, the CDR3 is TGTGCCAGCAGTGCTACAACAGGGGGCGATGAGCAGTTCTTC.